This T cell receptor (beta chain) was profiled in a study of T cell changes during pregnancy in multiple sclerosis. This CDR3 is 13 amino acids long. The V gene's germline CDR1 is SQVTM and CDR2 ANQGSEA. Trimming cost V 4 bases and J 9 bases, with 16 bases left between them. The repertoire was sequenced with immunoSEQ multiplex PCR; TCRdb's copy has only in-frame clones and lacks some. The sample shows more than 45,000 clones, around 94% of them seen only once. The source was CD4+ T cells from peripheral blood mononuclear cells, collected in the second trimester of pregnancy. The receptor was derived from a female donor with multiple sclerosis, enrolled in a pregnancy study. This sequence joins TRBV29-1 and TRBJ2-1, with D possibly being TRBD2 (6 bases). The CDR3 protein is CSVGLATRGEQFF. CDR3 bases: TGCAGCGTTGGGCTGGCGACTAGAGGTGAGCAGTTCTTC.